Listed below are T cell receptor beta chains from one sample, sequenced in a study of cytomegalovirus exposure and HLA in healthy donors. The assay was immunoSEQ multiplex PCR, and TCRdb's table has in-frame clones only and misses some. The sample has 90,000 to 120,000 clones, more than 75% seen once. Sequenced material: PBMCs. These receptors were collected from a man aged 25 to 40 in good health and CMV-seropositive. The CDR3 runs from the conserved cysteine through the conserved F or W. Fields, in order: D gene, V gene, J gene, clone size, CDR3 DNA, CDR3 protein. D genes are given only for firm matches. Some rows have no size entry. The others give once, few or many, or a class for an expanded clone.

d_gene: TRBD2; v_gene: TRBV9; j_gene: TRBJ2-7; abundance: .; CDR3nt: TGTGCCAGCAGCGTAGACGGGGGGAGCTCCTACGAGCAGTACTTC; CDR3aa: CASSVDGGSSYEQYF
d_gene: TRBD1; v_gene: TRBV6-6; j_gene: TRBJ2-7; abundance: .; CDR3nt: TGTGCCAGCAGTAACCACCTCAGGGGGCACTACGAGCAGTACTTC; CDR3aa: CASSNHLRGHYEQYF
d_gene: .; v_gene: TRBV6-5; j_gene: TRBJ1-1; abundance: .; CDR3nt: TGTGCCAGCAGTTACCGATTTACACGTTCAGAAGCTTTCTTT; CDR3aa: CASSYRFTRSEAFF
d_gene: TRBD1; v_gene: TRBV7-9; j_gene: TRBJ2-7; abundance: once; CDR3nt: TGTTCCAGCAGCCGTAACAGGGGGCTGTCCTACGAGCAGTACTTC; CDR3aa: CSSSRNRGLSYEQYF
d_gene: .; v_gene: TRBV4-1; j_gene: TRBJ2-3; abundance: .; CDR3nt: TGCGCCAGCAGCCAGATAGCGGCTTCCACAGATACGCAGTATTTT; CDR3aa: CASSQIAASTDTQYF
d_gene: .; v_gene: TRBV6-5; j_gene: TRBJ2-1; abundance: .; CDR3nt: TGTGCCAGCAGTCCTGCAGGGGTTAGGCACAATGAGCAGTTCTTC; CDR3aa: CASSPAGVRHNEQFF
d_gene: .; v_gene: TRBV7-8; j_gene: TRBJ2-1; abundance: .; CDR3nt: TGTGCCAGCAGCGATCTCCCACATGGCTCCTACAATGAGCAGTTCTTC; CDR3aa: CASSDLPHGSYNEQFF
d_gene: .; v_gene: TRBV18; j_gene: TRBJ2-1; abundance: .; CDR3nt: TGTGCCAGCTCACGGGCGGTGGGGGGACTTTACAATGAGCAGTTCTTC; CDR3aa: CASSRAVGGLYNEQFF
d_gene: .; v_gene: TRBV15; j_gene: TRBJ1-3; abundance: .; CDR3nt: TGTGCCACCAGGGGCCCGAACTCTGGAAACACCATATATTTT; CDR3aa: CATRGPNSGNTIYF
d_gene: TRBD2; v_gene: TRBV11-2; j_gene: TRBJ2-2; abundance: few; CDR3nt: TGTGCCAGCACCTCGGCGGGGGGGCGGGGAGTCCCTGGTACCGGGGAGCTGTTTTTT; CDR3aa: CASTSAGGRGVPGTGELFF
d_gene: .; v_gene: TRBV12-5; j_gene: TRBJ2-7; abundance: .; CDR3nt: TGTGCTAGTGGTTTCAGGCAGGCTAACACCGAGCAGTACTTC; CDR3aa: CASGFRQANTEQYF
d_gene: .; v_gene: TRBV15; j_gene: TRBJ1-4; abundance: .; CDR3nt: TGTGCCACCAGCAGATCCGGACTGAACGAGGATGAAAAACTGTTTTTT; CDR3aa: CATSRSGLNEDEKLFF
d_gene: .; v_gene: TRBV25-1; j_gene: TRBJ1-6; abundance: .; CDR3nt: TGTGCCAGCAGTGAATATTTGCGGGGTTCACCCCTCCACTTT; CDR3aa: CASSEYLRGSPLHF
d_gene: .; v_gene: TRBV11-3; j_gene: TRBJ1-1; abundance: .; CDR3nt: TGTGCCAGCGGCCGGGTGAACACTGAAGCTTTCTTT; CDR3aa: CASGRVNTEAFF
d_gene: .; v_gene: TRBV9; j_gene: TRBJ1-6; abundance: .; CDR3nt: TGTGCCAGCAGCGTATTCGACAGCCCTTATTCACCCCTCCACTTT; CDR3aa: CASSVFDSPYSPLHF
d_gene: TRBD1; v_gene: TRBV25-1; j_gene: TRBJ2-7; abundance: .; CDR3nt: TGTGCCACGGGACAGGTCTACGAGCAGTACTTC; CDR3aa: CATGQVYEQYF
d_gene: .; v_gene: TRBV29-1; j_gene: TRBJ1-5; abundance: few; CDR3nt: TGCAGCGTTGGAGGTGCGGATCAGCCCCAGCATTTT; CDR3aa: CSVGGADQPQHF
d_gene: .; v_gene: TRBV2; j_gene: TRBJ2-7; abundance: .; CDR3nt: TGTGCCAGCAGTGAGAGTCTAGGGAGCTCCTACGAGCAGTACTTC; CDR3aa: CASSESLGSSYEQYF
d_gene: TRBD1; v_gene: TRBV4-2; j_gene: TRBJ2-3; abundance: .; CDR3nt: TGTGCCAGCAGCAGGGACAGGGTCACAGATACGCAGTATTTT; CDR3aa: CASSRDRVTDTQYF
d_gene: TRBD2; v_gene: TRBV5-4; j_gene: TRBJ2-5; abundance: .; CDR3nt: TGTGCCAGCACCACGAGGGGACTAGACCGAGAGACCCAGTACTTC; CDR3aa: CASTTRGLDRETQYF
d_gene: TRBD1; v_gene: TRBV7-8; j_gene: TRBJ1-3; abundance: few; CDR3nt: TGTGCCAGCAGCTTAAGGGGACAGGGTGTGGGCTCTGGAAACACCATATATTTT; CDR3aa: CASSLRGQGVGSGNTIYF
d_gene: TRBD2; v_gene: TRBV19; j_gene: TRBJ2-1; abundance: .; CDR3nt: TGTGCCAGTTCCCGAGGGAGCGGGGGGGCCTATGAGCAGTTCTTC; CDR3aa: CASSRGSGGAYEQFF
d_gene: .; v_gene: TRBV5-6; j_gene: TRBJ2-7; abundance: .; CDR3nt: TGTGCCAGCAGCCCACGGTATTCCCCCTACGAGCAGTACTTC; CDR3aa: CASSPRYSPYEQYF
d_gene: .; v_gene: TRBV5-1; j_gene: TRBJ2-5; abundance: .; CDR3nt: TGCGCCAGCAAAATGTCAGGCCAAGAGACCCAGTACTTC; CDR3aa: CASKMSGQETQYF
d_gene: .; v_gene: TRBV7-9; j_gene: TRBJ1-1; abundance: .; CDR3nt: TGTGCCAGCAGCCCGACTTACGGGACTGGCACTGAAGCTTTCTTT; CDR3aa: CASSPTYGTGTEAFF
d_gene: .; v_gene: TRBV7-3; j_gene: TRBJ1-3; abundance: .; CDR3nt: TGTGCCAGCAGCTTGGGAGGGAGCTCTGGAAACACCATATATTTT; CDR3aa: CASSLGGSSGNTIYF
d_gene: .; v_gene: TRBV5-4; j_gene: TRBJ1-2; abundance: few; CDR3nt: TGTGCCAGCAGCTTGCAGGGCCCTCTCAGCTATGGCTACACCTTC; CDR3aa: CASSLQGPLSYGYTF